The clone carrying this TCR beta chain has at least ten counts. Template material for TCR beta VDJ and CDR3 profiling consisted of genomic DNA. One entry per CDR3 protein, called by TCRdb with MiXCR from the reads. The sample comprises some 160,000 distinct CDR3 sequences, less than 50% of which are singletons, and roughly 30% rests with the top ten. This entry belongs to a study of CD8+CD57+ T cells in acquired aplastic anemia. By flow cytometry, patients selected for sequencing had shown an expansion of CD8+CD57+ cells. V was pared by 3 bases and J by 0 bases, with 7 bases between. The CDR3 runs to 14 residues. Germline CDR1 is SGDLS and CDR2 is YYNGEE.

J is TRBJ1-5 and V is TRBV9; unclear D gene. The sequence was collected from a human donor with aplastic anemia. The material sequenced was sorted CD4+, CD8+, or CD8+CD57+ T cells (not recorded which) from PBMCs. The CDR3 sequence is CASSGGNSNQPQHF. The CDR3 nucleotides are TGTGCCAGCAGCGGGGGAAATAGCAATCAGCCCCAGCATTTT.